Sequencing of this T cell receptor (beta chain) was carried out in a study of blood T cell repertoires in COVID-19. The CDR3 sequence is 15 residues long. CDR1 is KGHDR, CDR2 SFDVKD, per germline. The V segment lost 3 bases and the J segment 4 bases; nucleotides outside the gene matches: 8. Sequencing used immunoSEQ multiplex PCR; TCRdb keeps in-frame clones, though not all of them. The sample lists 150,000 to 200,000 clones; approximately 80% were seen once. The source of this sequence is a man in his 70s who had been exposed to COVID-19. The gene calls are TRBV24-1 and TRBJ2-7, with 7 bases fitting TRBD1. Sequencing input: PBMCs or T cells enriched from blood (not recorded which). Written as DNA, the CDR3 is TGTGCCACCAGTGATACCAGGGGGAGTGGGTACGAGCAGTACTTC. This translates into CATSDTRGSGYEQYF.